These 10 T cell receptor beta chains were sequenced from one sample in a study of shared clonotypes between healthy human individuals. The data were produced by immunoSEQ multiplex PCR, yet TCRdb's version contains in-frame clones alone and is incomplete. The sample consists of about 510,000 clones, 60% to 85% of them appearing once. The material sequenced was PBMCs. The receptor source for this set is a woman in her thirties or forties in good health. Some clones in this sample may be carry-over from other donors' samples.

The chain couples TRBV28 to TRBJ1-1, with D possibly matching TRBD1 (6 bases). The CDR3 runs 12 residues. Germline V gene sequence: CDR1 MDHEN, CDR2 SYDVKM. The germline V and J ends were trimmed by 3 bases and 7 bases, with 9 bases remaining between them. CDR3 in amino acids: CASSFGGLEAFF. The CDR3 DNA reads TGTGCCAGCAGTTTCGGGGGGCTTGAAGCTTTCTTT.

The chain joins TRBV11-3 to TRBJ2-1; 8 nucleotides agree with TRBD2. Germline-derived CDR1 and CDR2 are SGHNT and YENEEA. V was clipped by 0 bases and J by 4 bases; unmatched bases: 8. The CDR3 runs 17 residues. The CDR3 sequence is CASSLDPTSGSYNEQFF. The CDR3 DNA follows: TGTGCCAGCAGCTTAGATCCTACTAGCGGATCATACAATGAGCAGTTCTTC.

The CDR3 region is CATHLLTGVLDYGYTF. The CDR3 bases are TGTGCCACCCACCTATTGACAGGGGTCTTGGACTATGGCTACACCTTC. The V gene is TRBV11-1, the J gene TRBJ1-2; 8 nucleotides align to TRBD1. The germline CDR1 and CDR2 sequences are SGHAT and FQDESV (reference sequence). The CDR3 consists of 16 residues. The V segment lost 10 bases and the J segment 3 bases; nucleotides outside the gene matches: 16.

V gene TRBV4-1 combines with J gene TRBJ2-4, with D tentatively TRBD1 (6 bases). The length of the CDR3 is 18 residues. Deletions cut 0 bases from V and 1 base from J, with 16 bases between. Germline CDR1 is MGHRA and CDR2 is YSYEKL. CDR3 in amino acids: CASSQERNRVLAKNIQYF. The CDR3 coding sequence is TGCGCCAGCAGCCAAGAGAGAAACAGGGTTTTGGCCAAAAACATTCAGTACTTC.

CDR3 sequence reads: CASSWLTQGSGYTF. As DNA, the CDR3 is TGTGCCAGCAGTTGGCTGACCCAGGGAAGTGGCTACACCTTC. The chain combines TRBV28 with TRBJ1-2, with D maybe TRBD1 (5 bases). Germline assignment: CDR1 MDHEN and CDR2 SYDVKM. The CDR3 spans 14 residues. V was shortened by 4 bases and J by 7 bases, with 16 bases between the two germline ends.

This clone was seen only once. The chain has TRBV27 and TRBJ2-1, with 10 nucleotides matching TRBD2. Germline CDR1 reads MNHEY; CDR2 reads SMNVEV (reference sequence). This CDR3 is built from 15 residues. Trimming cost V 7 bases and J 9 bases; bases outside gene matches: 12. CDR3 nucleotides: TGTGCCAGCACCGTCGGCGCTAGCGGGAGTTTTGAGCAGTTCTTC. Its protein is CASTVGASGSFEQFF.

The rearrangement joins TRBV7-3 to TRBJ2-1; 7 nucleotides match TRBD1. In germline, CDR1 is SGHTA, CDR2 FQGTGA. The CDR3 covers 15 residues. V lost 5 bases, J lost 3 bases, and 7 bases stayed unmatched. CDR3 in amino acids: CASSPSGTVYNEQFF. The CDR3 bases are TGTGCCAGCAGCCCTTCCGGGACAGTCTACAATGAGCAGTTCTTC.

This clone was counted a few times. A read error may account for a junction end that differs from germline. V and J are TRBV5-4 and TRBJ2-3; TRBD2 is a possible D gene (6 bases). CDR1 and CDR2 from the germline V gene are SGHNT and YYREEE (reference sequence). The CDR3 is made up of 15 amino acids. The CDR3 nucleotides are TGTGCCAGCAGATTGGATAGCGGAAGCACAGATACGCAGTATTTT. Translated: CASRLDSGSTDTQYF.

The V gene is TRBV7-6, the J gene TRBJ1-4, with D perhaps TRBD1 (5 bases). This CDR3 contains 17 residues. Germline assignment: CDR1 SGHVS and CDR2 FNYEAQ. V was shortened by 5 bases and J by 2 bases, with 18 bases between the two germline ends. The CDR3: CASSPLVGGGTNEKLFF. For the CDR3, the DNA is TGTGCCAGCAGCCCCCTTGTGGGGGGTGGTACTAATGAAAAACTGTTTTTT. Variable domain in full (rest from reference TRBV7-6 and TRBJ1-4): GAGVSQSPRYKVTKRGQDVALRCDPISGHVSLYWYRQALGQGPEFLTYFNYEAQQDKSGLPNDRFSAERPEGSISTLTIQRTEQRDSAMYRCASSPLVGGGTNEKLFFGSGTQLSVL.

This chain connects TRBV5-1 to TRBJ1-3; 11 nucleotides match TRBD1. Looked up from germline, CDR1 is SGHRS and CDR2 is YFSETQ. This CDR3 has 16 residues. J was trimmed by 3 bases and V by 0 bases; bases with no gene match: 2. This chain's CDR3 is CASSLVGQGVGNTIYF. Written as DNA, the CDR3 is TGCGCCAGCAGCTTGGTGGGACAGGGGGTTGGAAACACCATATATTTT.